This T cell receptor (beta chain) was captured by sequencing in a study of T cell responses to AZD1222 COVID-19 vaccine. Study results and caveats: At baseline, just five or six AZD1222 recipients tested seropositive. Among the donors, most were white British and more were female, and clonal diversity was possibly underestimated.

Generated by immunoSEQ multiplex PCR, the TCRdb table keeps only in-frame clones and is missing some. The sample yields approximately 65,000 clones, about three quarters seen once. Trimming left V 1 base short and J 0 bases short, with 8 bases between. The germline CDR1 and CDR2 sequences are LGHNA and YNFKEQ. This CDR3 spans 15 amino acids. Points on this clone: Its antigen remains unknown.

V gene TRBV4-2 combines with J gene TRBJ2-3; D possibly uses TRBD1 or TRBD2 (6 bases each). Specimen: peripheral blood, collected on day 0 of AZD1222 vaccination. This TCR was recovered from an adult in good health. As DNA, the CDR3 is TGTGCCAGCAGCCAAGCGGGGGCTAGCACAGATACGCAGTATTTT. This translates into CASSQAGASTDTQYF.